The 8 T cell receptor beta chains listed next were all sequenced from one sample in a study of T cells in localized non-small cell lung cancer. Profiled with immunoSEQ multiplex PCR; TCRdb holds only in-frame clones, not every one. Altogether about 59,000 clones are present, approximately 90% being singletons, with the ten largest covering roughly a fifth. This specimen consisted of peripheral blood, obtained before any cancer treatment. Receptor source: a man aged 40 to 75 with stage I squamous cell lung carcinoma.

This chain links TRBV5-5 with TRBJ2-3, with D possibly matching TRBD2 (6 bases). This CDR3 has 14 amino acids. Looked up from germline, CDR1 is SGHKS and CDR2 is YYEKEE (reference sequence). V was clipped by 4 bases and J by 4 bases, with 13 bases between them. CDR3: CASSPVGGADTQYF. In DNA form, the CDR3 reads TGTGCCAGCAGCCCGGTGGGGGGAGCAGATACGCAGTATTTT.

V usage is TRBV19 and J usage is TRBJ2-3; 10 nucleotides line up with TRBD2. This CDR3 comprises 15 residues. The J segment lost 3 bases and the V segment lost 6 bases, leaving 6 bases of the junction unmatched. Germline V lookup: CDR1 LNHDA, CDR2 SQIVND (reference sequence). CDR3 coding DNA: TGTGCCAGTAGCGGGACTAGCGCGTCAACAGATACGCAGTATTTT. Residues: CASSGTSASTDTQYF.

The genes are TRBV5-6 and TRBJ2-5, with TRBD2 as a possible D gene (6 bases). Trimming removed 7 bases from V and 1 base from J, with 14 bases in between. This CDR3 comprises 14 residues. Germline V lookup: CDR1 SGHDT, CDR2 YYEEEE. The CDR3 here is CASSPWGLQETQYF. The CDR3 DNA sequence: TGTGCCAGCTCCCCCTGGGGACTCCAAGAGACCCAGTACTTC.

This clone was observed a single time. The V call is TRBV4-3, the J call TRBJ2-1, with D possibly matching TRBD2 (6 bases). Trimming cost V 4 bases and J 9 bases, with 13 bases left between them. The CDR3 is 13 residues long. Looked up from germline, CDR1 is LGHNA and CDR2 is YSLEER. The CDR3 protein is CASSRGLGAEQFF. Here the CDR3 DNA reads TGCGCCAGCAGCCGGGGACTTGGGGCTGAGCAGTTCTTC.

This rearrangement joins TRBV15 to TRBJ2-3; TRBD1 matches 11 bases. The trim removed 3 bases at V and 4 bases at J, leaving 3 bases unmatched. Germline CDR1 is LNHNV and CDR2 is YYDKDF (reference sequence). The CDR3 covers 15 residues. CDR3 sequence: CATSRGQGVPDTQYF. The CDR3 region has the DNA TGTGCCACCAGCAGGGGACAGGGGGTACCAGATACGCAGTATTTT.

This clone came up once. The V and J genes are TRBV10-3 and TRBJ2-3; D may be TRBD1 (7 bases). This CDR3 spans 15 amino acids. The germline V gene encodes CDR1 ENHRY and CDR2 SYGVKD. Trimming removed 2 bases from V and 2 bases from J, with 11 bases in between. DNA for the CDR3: TGTGCCATCAGTGAGGGCGGGACAGACACAGATACGCAGTATTTT. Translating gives CAISEGGTDTDTQYF.

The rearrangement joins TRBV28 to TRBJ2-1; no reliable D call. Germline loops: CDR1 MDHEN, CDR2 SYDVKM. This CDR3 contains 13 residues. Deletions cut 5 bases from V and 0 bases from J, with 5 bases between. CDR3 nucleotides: TGTGCCAGCAGTATCGACTCCTACAATGAGCAGTTCTTC. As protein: CASSIDSYNEQFF.

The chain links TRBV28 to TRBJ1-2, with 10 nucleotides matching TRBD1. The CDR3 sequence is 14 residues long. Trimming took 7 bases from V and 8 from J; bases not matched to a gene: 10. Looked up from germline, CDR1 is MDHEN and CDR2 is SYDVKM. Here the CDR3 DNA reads TGTGCCAGCACCTCCCCCGGACAGGGGGAAGGCTACACCTTC. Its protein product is CASTSPGQGEGYTF.